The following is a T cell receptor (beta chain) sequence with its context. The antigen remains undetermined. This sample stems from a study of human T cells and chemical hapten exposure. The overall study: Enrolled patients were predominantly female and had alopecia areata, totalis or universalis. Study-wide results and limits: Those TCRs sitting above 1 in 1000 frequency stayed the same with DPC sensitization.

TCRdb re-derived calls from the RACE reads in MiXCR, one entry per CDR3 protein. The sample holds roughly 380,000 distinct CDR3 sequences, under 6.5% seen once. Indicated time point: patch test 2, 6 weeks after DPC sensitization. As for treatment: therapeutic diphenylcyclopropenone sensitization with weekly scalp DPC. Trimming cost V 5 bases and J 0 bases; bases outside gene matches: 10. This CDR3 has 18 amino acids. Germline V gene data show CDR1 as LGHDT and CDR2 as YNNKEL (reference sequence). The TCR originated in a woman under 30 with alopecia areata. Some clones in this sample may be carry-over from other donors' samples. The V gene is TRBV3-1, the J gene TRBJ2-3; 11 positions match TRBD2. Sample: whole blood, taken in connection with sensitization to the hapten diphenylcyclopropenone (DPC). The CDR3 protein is CASSASGGTFHSTDTQYF. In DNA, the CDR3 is TGTGCCAGCAGCGCTAGCGGGGGGACGTTCCACAGCACAGATACGCAGTATTTT.